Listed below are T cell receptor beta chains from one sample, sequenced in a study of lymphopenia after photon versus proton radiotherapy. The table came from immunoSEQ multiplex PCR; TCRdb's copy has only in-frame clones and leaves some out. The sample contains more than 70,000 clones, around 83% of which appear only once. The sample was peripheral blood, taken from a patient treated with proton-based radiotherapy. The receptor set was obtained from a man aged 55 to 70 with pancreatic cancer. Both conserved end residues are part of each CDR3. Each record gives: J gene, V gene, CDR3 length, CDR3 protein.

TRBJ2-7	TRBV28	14	CASRLSFEGYEQYF
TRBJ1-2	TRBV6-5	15	CASSSWTGLNYGYTF
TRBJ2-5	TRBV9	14	CASSPRGAGETQYF
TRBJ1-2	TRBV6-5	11	CASSVGRGYTF
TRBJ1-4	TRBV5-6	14	CASSLQQASRKLFF
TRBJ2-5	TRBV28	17	CASSFFALQKLQETQYF
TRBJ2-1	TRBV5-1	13	CASSRPPSHEQFF
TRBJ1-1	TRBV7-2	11	CASSRQGGAFF
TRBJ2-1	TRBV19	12	CASSWPGDEQFF
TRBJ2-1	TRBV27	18	CASSLGLAGESVSNEQFF
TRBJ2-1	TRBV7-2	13	CASSLPVYNEQFF
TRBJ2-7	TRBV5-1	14	CASKGSAGAYEQYF
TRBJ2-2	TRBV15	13	CATSYQEAGELFF
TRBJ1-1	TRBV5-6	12	CASSPGTDEAFF
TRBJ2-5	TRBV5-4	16	CASSSGRPKVGGTQYF
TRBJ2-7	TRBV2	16	CASNKPGLTQNYEQYF
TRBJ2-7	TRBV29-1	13	CSVEPDNSYEQYF
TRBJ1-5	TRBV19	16	CASKGAGNAGGQPQHF
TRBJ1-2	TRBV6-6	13	CASSLTGDYGYTF
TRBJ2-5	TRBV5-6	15	CASRYSGQRVETQYF
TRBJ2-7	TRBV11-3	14	CASSLAGSRREQYF
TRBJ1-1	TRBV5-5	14	CASSLVTLNTEAFF
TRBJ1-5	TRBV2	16	CASSAGTGRLNQPQHF
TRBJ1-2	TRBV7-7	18	CASSFLTGGGKGNYGYTF
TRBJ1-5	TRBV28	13	CASSLDFNQPQHF
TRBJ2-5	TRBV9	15	CASSPSAGGQETQYF
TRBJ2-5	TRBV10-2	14	CASSDQRGGETQYF
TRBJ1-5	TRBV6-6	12	CASTLSNQPQHF
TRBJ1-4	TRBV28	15	CASGDRQVGNEKLFF
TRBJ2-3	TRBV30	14	CAWSIRGGADTQYF
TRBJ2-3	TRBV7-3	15	CASSLTLAGVDTQYF
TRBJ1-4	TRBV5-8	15	CASSHDSLTNEKLFF
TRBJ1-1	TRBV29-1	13	CSVATTGRGEAFF
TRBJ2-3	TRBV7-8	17	CASSLRFLAGGTDTQYF
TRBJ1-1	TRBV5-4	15	CASSLPGQGATEAFF
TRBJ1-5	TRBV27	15	CASSQGQGWAQPQHF
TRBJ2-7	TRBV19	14	CASSMAGARYEQYF
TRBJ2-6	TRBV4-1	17	CASSQDRGGSGANVLTF
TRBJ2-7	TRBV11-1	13	CASSDDTTYEQYF
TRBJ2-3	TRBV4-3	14	CASSQESAGGKQYF
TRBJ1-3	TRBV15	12	CATSRDKNTIYF